These 26 T cell receptor beta chains were sequenced from one sample in a study of blood T cell repertoires in COVID-19. The protocol was immunoSEQ multiplex PCR, while the TCRdb copy is restricted to in-frame clones and leaves out a portion. Of approximately 140,000 clones in the sample, about four fifths are singletons; the top ten hold under 10%. The sequenced sample was peripheral blood. These receptors were collected from a man aged 30 to 39 with COVID-19, enrolled during active disease.

The chain carries TRBV9 and TRBJ2-1; 10 bases map to TRBD2. V shed 1 base and J 8 bases; nucleotides not matched to a gene: 6. The CDR3 has 15 residues. Germline CDR1 reads SGDLS; CDR2 reads YYNGEE. The CDR3 is CASSVRSGRADEQFF. CDR3 DNA sequence: TGTGCCAGCAGCGTAAGGAGCGGGAGGGCCGATGAGCAGTTCTTC.

This sequence joins TRBV7-2 and TRBJ2-2; D might be TRBD2 (5 bases). Trimming stripped 3 bases from V and 7 bases from J, with 6 bases between. The germline CDR1 and CDR2 sequences are SGHTA and FQGNSA. The CDR3 spans 12 residues. The CDR3 protein is CASSFGDGELFF. Written as DNA, the CDR3 is TGTGCCAGCAGCTTCGGGGACGGGGAGCTGTTTTTT.

The chain employs TRBV5-1 and TRBJ1-4; D not certain. The CDR3 has 16 amino acids. Germline V lookup: CDR1 SGHRS, CDR2 YFSETQ. Trimming cost V 2 bases and J 0 bases, with 11 bases left between them. The CDR3 DNA sequence: TGCGCCAGCAGCTTCTCGAACGGAGCAACTAATGAAAAACTGTTTTTT. This sequence encodes CASSFSNGATNEKLFF.

This clone was counted between two and nine times. The chain recombines TRBV2 with TRBJ1-1; 7 bases are shared with TRBD1. The CDR3 is 15 residues long. Germline CDR1 reads SNHLY; CDR2 reads FYNNEI. V lost 1 base and J lost 1; bases outside the gene matches: 3. The DNA for the CDR3 is TGTGCCAGCAGTGAAGAGGGGACAGCGAACACTGAAGCTTTCTTT. Its protein is CASSEEGTANTEAFF.

In its sample, this clone was seen a few times. The chain employs TRBV7-9 and TRBJ1-5; D is perhaps TRBD1 (5 bases). V was cut by 5 bases and J by 2 bases, with 10 bases left in between. CDR3 length: 14 residues. Germline V lookup: CDR1 SEHNR, CDR2 FQNEAQ (reference sequence). The CDR3 here is CASSPGSGNQPQHF. CDR3 coding DNA: TGTGCCAGCAGCCCAGGGTCGGGCAATCAGCCCCAGCATTTT. Supplemented by reference TRBV7-9 and TRBJ1-5, the full variable domain reads DTGVSQNPRHKITKRGQNVTFRCDPISEHNRLYWYRQTLGQGPEFLTYFQNEAQLEKSRLLSDRFSAERPKGSFSTLEIQRTEQGDSAMYLCASSPGSGNQPQHFGDGTRLSIL.

For the CDR3, the DNA is TGTGCCAGCAGCAAAACAGGGAAGGGACCCTACGAGCAGTACTTC. It translates to CASSKTGKGPYEQYF. This chain connects TRBV3-1 (or the pseudogene TRBV3-2) to TRBJ2-7, with TRBD1 as a possible D gene (6 bases). Trimming stripped 5 bases from V and 2 bases from J, with 16 bases between. The germline V gene encodes CDR1 LGHDT and CDR2 YNNKEL (reference sequence). CDR3 length: 15 residues.

The rearrangement uses TRBV3-1 (or the pseudogene TRBV3-2) and TRBJ1-6, with TRBD1 matching 7 bases. Germline V gene data show CDR1 as LGHDT and CDR2 as YNNKEL (reference sequence). The J segment lost 7 bases and the V segment lost 5 bases, leaving 5 bases of the junction unmatched. The CDR3 extends over 14 amino acids. CDR3 in amino acids: CASSGGDSNSPLHF. CDR3 nucleotide sequence: TGTGCCAGCAGCGGCGGGGACAGCAATTCACCCCTCCACTTT.

The V gene is TRBV5-1, the J gene TRBJ1-1; D possibly corresponds to TRBD1 (6 bases). The germline V gene encodes CDR1 SGHRS and CDR2 YFSETQ. Trimming pared 0 bases from V and 6 bases from J, leaving 15 bases between. This CDR3 is 15 amino acids long. The CDR3 reads CASSLGVGGSAEAFF. CDR3 DNA sequence: TGCGCCAGCAGCTTGGGTGTAGGGGGTTCCGCTGAAGCTTTCTTT.

The chain is built from TRBV27 and TRBJ2-7; 8 bases map to TRBD1. The length of the CDR3 is 14 residues. Germline V gene sequence: CDR1 MNHEY, CDR2 SMNVEV (reference sequence). V was pared by 7 bases and J by 5 bases, with 10 bases of the junction left unmatched. CDR3 protein: CASTLGQGAHEQYF. For the CDR3, the DNA is TGTGCCAGCACCTTGGGGCAGGGGGCTCACGAGCAGTACTTC.

This chain connects TRBV7-8 to TRBJ1-5, with D maybe TRBD1 (5 bases). The CDR3 has 15 residues. In germline, CDR1 is SGHVS, CDR2 FQNEAQ. V was pared by 1 base and J by 9 bases, with 16 bases between. Here the CDR3 reads CASSLDSRGGGPQHF. The DNA for the CDR3 is TGTGCCAGCAGCTTAGATTCACGGGGGGGTGGGCCCCAGCATTTT.

The chain has TRBV3-1 (or the pseudogene TRBV3-2) and TRBJ1-3, with 10 bases that match TRBD1. There are 15 residues in the CDR3. Germline CDR1 reads LGHDT; CDR2 reads YNNKEL (reference sequence). Trimming at V came to 4 bases and at J to 0 bases, leaving 0 bases not matched to a gene. CDR3 nucleotide sequence: TGTGCCAGCAGCCGGGACAGGGGCTCTGGAAACACCATATATTTT. As protein: CASSRDRGSGNTIYF.

The chain uses TRBV3-1 (or the pseudogene TRBV3-2) and TRBJ1-5; no reliable D call. The ends were cut back, 1 base at V and 11 bases at J, with 6 bases in the middle. Germline V CDR1 and CDR2: LGHDT, YNNKEL (reference sequence). CDR3 size: 11 residues. The CDR3, as DNA: TGTGCCAGCAGCCAAGGAGAGGCCCAGCATTTT. Its translation: CASSQGEAQHF.

The CDR3 region is CASSRVGTGDYGYTF. In DNA form, the CDR3 reads TGCGCCAGCAGCCGCGTGGGGACAGGGGACTATGGCTACACCTTC. The rearrangement links TRBV4-1 to TRBJ1-2, with 10 bases aligning to TRBD1. Germline V gene sequence: CDR1 MGHRA, CDR2 YSYEKL. V gave up 4 bases and J gave up 3 bases; unmatched junction bases: 5. CDR3 length equals 15 residues.

The chain is built from TRBV28 and TRBJ1-1; 7 bases are shared with TRBD1. CDR3 length: 13 residues. CDR1 is MDHEN, CDR2 SYDVKM, per germline. V lost 7 bases to trimming and J lost 3 bases; unmatched junction nucleotides: 5. The DNA of the CDR3 is TGTGCCAGCACCGAAGACAGGGACACTGAAGCTTTCTTT. Protein sequence: CASTEDRDTEAFF.

The chain links TRBV14 to TRBJ1-2; 7 bases fit TRBD1. Germline V CDR1 and CDR2: SGHDN, FVKESK. This CDR3 region has 16 residues. Trimming at V came to 2 bases and at J to 4 bases, leaving 10 bases not matched to a gene. CDR3 region: CASSQRASTGTYGYTF. CDR3 in DNA: TGTGCCAGCAGCCAAAGAGCCTCGACAGGGACCTATGGCTACACCTTC.

This chain uses TRBV27 with TRBJ1-2; the D is unclear. V lost 3 bases, J lost 4 bases, and 15 bases lay in between. The germline gives CDR1 MNHEY, CDR2 SMNVEV (reference sequence). The CDR3 totals 15 residues. The CDR3 loop is CASSLIPLEAYGYTF. The CDR3 DNA reads as TGTGCCAGCAGTTTGATACCGCTCGAAGCCTATGGCTACACCTTC.

This clone has more than one count but fewer than ten. V is TRBV7-9 and J is TRBJ2-5, with 9 bases that match TRBD2. Germline CDR1 SEHNR, CDR2 FQNEAQ (reference sequence). CDR3 length equals 15 residues. Trimming cost V 3 bases and J 13 bases; bases outside gene matches: 15. CDR3 nucleotide sequence: TGTGCCAGCAGCTTGGGCCGCCTGCGGGAGGGCCGGGCGTACTTC. Translated, it gives CASSLGRLREGRAYF.

This chain joins TRBV24-1 and TRBJ2-2, with TRBD2 identical over 11 bases. The V gene end was trimmed by 3 bases and the J gene end by 6 bases; junction bases not matched to a gene: 14. The CDR3 is 19 residues long. Germline loops: CDR1 KGHDR, CDR2 SFDVKD. As DNA, the CDR3 is TGTGCCACCAGTGATCCCGGATTAGCGGGAGGGCATAAGGCCGGGGAGCTGTTTTTT. Residues: CATSDPGLAGGHKAGELFF.

This clone came up a few times. V and J are TRBV7-3 and TRBJ2-1, with 11 bases matching TRBD2. V was clipped by 1 base and J by 4 bases; unmatched bases: 3. The length of the CDR3 is 16 residues. Germline CDR1 reads SGHTA; CDR2 reads FQGTGA. The CDR3 DNA reads as TGTGCCAGCAGCTTAAGGGTAGCGGGAGGGTACAATGAGCAGTTCTTC. Translated: CASSLRVAGGYNEQFF.

This sequence joins TRBV28 and TRBJ1-2; D may be TRBD1 (5 bases). Per the germline V gene, CDR1 is MDHEN and CDR2 is SYDVKM. This CDR3 spans 15 amino acids. Deletions cut 6 bases from V and 3 bases from J, with 17 bases between. In DNA, the CDR3 is TGTGCCAGCAGCCCCCAGGGCAGCCTATACTATGGCTACACCTTC. Protein sequence: CASSPQGSLYYGYTF.

This sequence joins TRBV7-9 and TRBJ2-7; TRBD2 agrees at 16 bases. Germline CDR1 and CDR2: SEHNR and FQNEAQ (reference sequence). This CDR3 has 18 residues. V gave up 6 bases and J gave up 6 bases; unmatched junction bases: 14. The CDR3 region is CASRSPPGTSGRAGEQYF. The CDR3 DNA is TGTGCCAGCAGATCACCACCCGGGACTAGCGGGAGGGCCGGCGAGCAGTACTTC.

J is TRBJ1-1 and V is TRBV6-6; D is unclear. Deletions cut 6 bases from V and 7 bases from J, with 18 bases between. There are 14 residues in the CDR3. Germline V gives CDR1 MNHNY, CDR2 SVGAGI (reference sequence). As DNA, the CDR3 is TGTGCCAGCAGCGGACCGGGCGGGCTGAGTGAAGCTTTCTTT. It specifies CASSGPGGLSEAFF.

This clone has just one count. The J gene is TRBJ2-3, the V gene TRBV4-3, with 11 bases fitting TRBD2. V was pared by 1 base and J by 6 bases, with 3 bases of the junction left unmatched. The CDR3 consists of 15 residues. Germline assignment: CDR1 LGHNA and CDR2 YSLEER. Written as DNA, the CDR3 is TGCGCCAGCAGCCAAGGGACTAGCGGGCTGGATACGCAGTATTTT. Protein product: CASSQGTSGLDTQYF.

The rearrangement uses TRBV19 and TRBJ2-5; TRBD1 might be the D (6 bases). V was clipped by 2 bases and J by 3 bases, with 13 bases between them. Germline CDR1 reads LNHDA; CDR2 reads SQIVND (reference sequence). This CDR3 has 15 residues. The CDR3 loop is CASSIIDRPEETQYF. For the CDR3, the DNA is TGTGCCAGTAGTATAATAGACAGGCCCGAAGAGACCCAGTACTTC.

CDR3 loop: CATSRPGTGAYEQYF. The CDR3 bases are TGTGCCACCAGCAGACCCGGGACAGGGGCCTACGAGCAGTACTTC. The V and J genes are TRBV15 and TRBJ2-7; 10 positions match TRBD1. The V gene's germline CDR1 is LNHNV and CDR2 YYDKDF (reference sequence). The J segment lost 2 bases and the V segment lost 2 bases, leaving 3 bases of the junction unmatched. The CDR3 extends over 15 amino acids.

The CDR3: CASSSGGVGNEQFF. CDR3 nucleotide sequence: TGCGCCAGCAGCTCGGGGGGAGTAGGCAATGAGCAGTTCTTC. V gene TRBV5-1 combines with J gene TRBJ2-1; 7 bases map to TRBD2. The CDR3 has 14 residues. J lost 6 bases, V lost 3 bases, and 6 bases had no gene match. Germline loops: CDR1 SGHRS, CDR2 YFSETQ.